The 20 T cell receptor beta chains presented below share a single source sample, sequenced in a study of shared clonotypes between healthy human individuals. Method: immunoSEQ multiplex PCR; TCRdb's copy keeps in-frame clones and lacks some. This repertoire shows more than 1.2 million clones, approximately 98.5% found once; its top ten account for approximately 0.38%. Sequenced material: naive CD4+ T cells sorted from blood. Subset given: CD45RA+ positively selected. The source of these receptors is a man under 40 in good health.

The V and J genes are TRBV30 and TRBJ2-7, with 9 bases aligning to TRBD1. Germline-derived CDR1 and CDR2 are GTSNPN and SVGIG (reference sequence). CDR3 length: 13 residues. V lost 4 bases and J lost 4; bases outside the gene matches: 5. Here the CDR3 reads CAWKGTGRYEQYF. CDR3 nucleotide sequence: TGTGCCTGGAAAGGGACAGGGAGGTACGAGCAGTACTTC. Together with reference TRBV30 and TRBJ2-7, the CDR3 gives the full variable domain: SQTIHQWPATLVQPVGSPLSLECTVEGTSNPNLYWYRQAAGRGLQLLFYSVGIGQISSEVPQNLSASRPQDRQFILSSKKLLLSDSGFYLCAWKGTGRYEQYFGPGTRLTVT.

The rearrangement links TRBV7-2 to TRBJ2-5; TRBD2 matches at 10 bases. Looked up from germline, CDR1 is SGHTA and CDR2 is FQGNSA. Trimming took 4 bases from V and 4 from J; bases not matched to a gene: 6. The CDR3 has 15 residues. The CDR3 region is CASSSRASGRETQYF. The CDR3 nucleotides are TGTGCCAGCAGCTCCCGGGCTAGCGGGAGAGAGACCCAGTACTTC.

In DNA, the CDR3 is TGCAGCGTTCGGAGGGGGGCCTACGAGCAGTACTTC. It codes for CSVRRGAYEQYF. This chain connects TRBV29-1 to TRBJ2-7; perhaps D is TRBD1 or TRBD2 (6 bases each). Germline CDR1 SQVTM, CDR2 ANQGSEA. The CDR3 is 12 amino acids. Trimming took off 5 bases at V and 2 bases at J, with 10 bases between the two ends.

This rearrangement joins TRBV10-2 to TRBJ2-7; 8 positions agree with TRBD2. Germline CDR1 and CDR2: WSHSY and SAAADI. The CDR3 length is 15 residues. The V gene end was trimmed by 2 bases and the J gene end by 7 bases; junction bases not matched to a gene: 10. The CDR3 nucleotides are TGCGCCAGCAGTGAGCCGGGAGGGAATTCGGAAGAGCAGTACTTC. Protein: CASSEPGGNSEEQYF.

This chain uses TRBV5-1 with TRBJ1-2; D not certain. The germline V gene encodes CDR1 SGHRS and CDR2 YFSETQ. V gave up 4 bases and J gave up 5 bases, with 15 bases separating them. The CDR3 sequence is 14 residues long. CDR3 loop: CASSQEWANYGYTF. The CDR3 DNA sequence: TGCGCCAGCAGCCAAGAGTGGGCAAATTATGGCTACACCTTC.

The V call is TRBV27, the J call TRBJ2-7; TRBD1 is a possible D gene (6 bases). V dropped 0 bases and J dropped 1 base, with 10 bases sitting between them. The CDR3 sequence is 15 residues long. In germline, CDR1 is MNHEY, CDR2 SMNVEV (reference sequence). This chain's CDR3 is CASSLSTGPSYEQYF. The CDR3 bases are TGTGCCAGCAGTTTATCGACAGGCCCGTCCTACGAGCAGTACTTC.

This clone was picked up one time. The chain couples TRBV14 to TRBJ1-2; no clear D. Germline-derived CDR1 and CDR2 are SGHDN and FVKESK. Trimming pared 2 bases from V and 8 bases from J, leaving 24 bases between. The CDR3 sequence is 17 residues long. CDR3 in DNA: TGTGCCAGCAGCCAAACATACTCTACACCGATCAAGGCGGGCTACACCTTC. It yields the protein CASSQTYSTPIKAGYTF.

The chain carries TRBV12-5 and TRBJ1-2; D call uncertain. Deletions cut 0 bases from V and 7 bases from J, with 6 bases between. Germline V lookup: CDR1 LGHNT, CDR2 FRNRAP. This CDR3 region has 12 residues. The DNA of the CDR3 is TGTGCTAGTGGTTTGGTACGTGGTGGCTACACCTTC. Residues: CASGLVRGGYTF.

The V call is TRBV27, the J call TRBJ2-3; the match to TRBD2 covers 12 bases. CDR3 length: 19 residues. The germline CDR1 and CDR2 sequences are MNHEY and SMNVEV (reference sequence). V shed 1 base and J 5 bases; nucleotides not matched to a gene: 13. The DNA of the CDR3 is TGTGCCAGCAGTTTATATAGCCTAGCGGGAGGGCCCGGATTAGATACGCAGTATTTT. Translation gives CASSLYSLAGGPGLDTQYF.

The CDR3 here is CASSLPIAGGPGEETQYF. The CDR3 coding sequence is TGTGCCAGCAGCCTCCCAATAGCGGGAGGGCCTGGGGAAGAGACCCAGTACTTC. The gene calls are TRBV5-4 and TRBJ2-5; TRBD2 aligns across 11 bases. The CDR3 totals 18 residues. The germline CDR1 and CDR2 sequences are SGHNT and YYREEE (reference sequence). V lost 4 bases to trimming and J lost 3 bases; unmatched junction nucleotides: 14.

To note about this clone: Relative to the germline gene, one junction end is altered; a read error may explain this. This chain connects TRBV6-6 to TRBJ2-3; 7 nucleotides line up with TRBD2. The germline V gene encodes CDR1 MNHNY and CDR2 SVGAGI (reference sequence). The CDR3 totals 15 residues. CDR3 in amino acids: CASSPSGSTTYTQYF. The CDR3 bases are TGTGCCAGCAGCCCTAGCGGCAGTACCACATATACGCAGTATTTT.

This sequence joins TRBV2 and TRBJ2-2, with TRBD1 matching 7 bases. Germline trimming cut 6 bases from V and 7 bases from J; bases unmatched to any gene: 5. The CDR3 is 13 amino acids. Germline V gene sequence: CDR1 SNHLY, CDR2 FYNNEI. CDR3 residues: CASRRTGVGELFF. CDR3 nucleotides: TGTGCCAGCAGGCGAACAGGGGTCGGGGAGCTGTTTTTT.

This sequence joins TRBV6-6 and TRBJ2-2; TRBD1 matches 8 bases. Per germline, CDR1 MNHNY and CDR2 SVGAGI (reference sequence). CDR3 length equals 15 residues. V lost 5 bases, J lost 1 base, and 3 bases stayed unmatched. The CDR3 sequence: CASSHDRGNTGELFF. The CDR3 DNA sequence: TGTGCCAGCAGTCACGACAGGGGGAACACCGGGGAGCTGTTTTTT.

V gene TRBV5-6 combines with J gene TRBJ2-1, with D maybe TRBD2 (6 bases). The germline gives CDR1 SGHDT, CDR2 YYEEEE. V dropped 3 bases and J dropped 5 bases, with 15 bases sitting between them. The CDR3 runs 15 residues. DNA for the CDR3: TGTGCCAGCAGCTCTAAGGGACTCCTAAACAATGAGCAGTTCTTC. This translates into CASSSKGLLNNEQFF.

J is TRBJ2-7 and V is TRBV7-2; TRBD2 agrees at 7 bases. J gave up 4 bases and V 0 bases, and 3 bases lay outside the gene matches. The CDR3 extends over 14 amino acids. The V gene's germline CDR1 is SGHTA and CDR2 FQGNSA. The CDR3 coding sequence is TGTGCCAGCAGCTTAGCGCGGGGGAGGTACGAGCAGTACTTC. Translated, it gives CASSLARGRYEQYF.

The chain is built from TRBV28 and TRBJ1-5, with D unclear. This CDR3 has 13 amino acids. V was cut by 7 bases and J by 10 bases, with 17 bases left in between. The germline V gene has CDR1 MDHEN and CDR2 SYDVKM. DNA for the CDR3: TGTGCCAGCACCTTACCCCCATTGGGTCCCCAGCATTTT. Translating it yields CASTLPPLGPQHF.

This chain connects TRBV19 to TRBJ1-1, with unresolved D. Germline V gene sequence: CDR1 LNHDA, CDR2 SQIVND (reference sequence). The CDR3 spans 14 residues. V was clipped by 4 bases and J by 3 bases, with 12 bases between them. The CDR3 sequence is CASSTPPRDTEAFF. The CDR3 DNA reads as TGTGCCAGTAGTACCCCACCTAGGGACACTGAAGCTTTCTTT.

This clone was observed once. The chain is built from TRBV14 and TRBJ2-7, with D possibly matching TRBD1 (6 bases). The CDR3 is made up of 15 amino acids. The germline CDR1 and CDR2 sequences are SGHDN and FVKESK. V was clipped by 3 bases and J by 6 bases, with 18 bases between them. CDR3 loop: CASSQDSLILREQYF. The CDR3 DNA is TGTGCCAGCAGCCAGGACAGTTTAATCCTACGCGAGCAGTACTTC.

V and J are TRBV7-8 and TRBJ1-4; tentatively, D is TRBD1 (5 bases). The CDR3 length is 15 residues. Germline V gene sequence: CDR1 SGHVS, CDR2 FQNEAQ. The ends were cut back, 5 bases at V and 4 bases at J, with 14 bases in the middle. DNA for the CDR3: TGTGCCAGCAGCCCGCCGGGGGGAGATAATGAAAAACTGTTTTTT. Its translation: CASSPPGGDNEKLFF.

CDR3 sequence: CASSDSGLAKNIQYF. In DNA, the CDR3 is TGTGCCAGCAGTGACAGCGGACTAGCCAAAAACATTCAGTACTTC. This chain connects TRBV2 to TRBJ2-4; tentative D call: TRBD2 (5 bases). CDR3 size: 15 residues. V was clipped by 3 bases and J by 0 bases, with 9 bases between them. Germline CDR1 and CDR2: SNHLY and FYNNEI.